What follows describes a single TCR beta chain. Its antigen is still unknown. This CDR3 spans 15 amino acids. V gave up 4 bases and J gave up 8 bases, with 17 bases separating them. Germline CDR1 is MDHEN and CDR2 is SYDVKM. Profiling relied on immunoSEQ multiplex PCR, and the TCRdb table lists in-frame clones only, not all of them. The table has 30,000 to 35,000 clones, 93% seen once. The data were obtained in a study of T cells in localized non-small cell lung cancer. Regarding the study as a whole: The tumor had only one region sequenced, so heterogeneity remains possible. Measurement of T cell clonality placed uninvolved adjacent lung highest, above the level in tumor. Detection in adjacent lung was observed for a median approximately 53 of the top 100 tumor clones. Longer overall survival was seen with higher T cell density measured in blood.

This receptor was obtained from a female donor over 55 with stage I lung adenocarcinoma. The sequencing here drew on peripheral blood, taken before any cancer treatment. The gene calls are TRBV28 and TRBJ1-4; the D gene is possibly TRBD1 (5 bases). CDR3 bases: TGTGCCAGCAGTTCAGTGCAAGACAGTGGGGAAAAACTGTTTTTT. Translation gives CASSSVQDSGEKLFF.